The present T cell receptor (beta chain) was sequenced within a study of blood T cell repertoires in COVID-19. Overall study: Both acute and convalescent COVID-19 samples were obtained from the United States, Italy and Spain.

Profiling relied on immunoSEQ multiplex PCR, and the TCRdb table lists in-frame clones only, not all of them. The sample includes under 450,000 clones, roughly 90% of them seen just once. CDR1 is SGHNT and CDR2 is YENEEA in the germline V gene. V shed 4 bases and J shed 6 bases, with 13 bases lying between them. The CDR3 runs 15 residues. A COVID-19 case had been met by exposed participants during the 2 weeks before study entry. The TCR comes from a woman between 35 and 50 years old who had been exposed to COVID-19. The chain carries TRBV11-3 and TRBJ1-6; no clear D gene. The specimen was PBMCs or T cells enriched from blood (not recorded which). The CDR3 sequence: CASSSLRSGNSPLHF. CDR3 coding DNA: TGTGCCAGCAGCTCCCTCCGATCGGGTAATTCACCCCTCCACTTT.